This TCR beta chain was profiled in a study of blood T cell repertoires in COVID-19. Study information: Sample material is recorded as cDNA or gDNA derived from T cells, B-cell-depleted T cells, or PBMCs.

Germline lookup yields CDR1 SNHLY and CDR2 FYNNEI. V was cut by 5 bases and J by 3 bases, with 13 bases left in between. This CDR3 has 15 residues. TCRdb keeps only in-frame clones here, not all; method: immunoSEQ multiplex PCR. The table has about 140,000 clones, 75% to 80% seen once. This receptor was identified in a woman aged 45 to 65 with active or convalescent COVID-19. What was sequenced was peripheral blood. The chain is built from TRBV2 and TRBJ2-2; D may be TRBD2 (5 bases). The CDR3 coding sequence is TGTGCCAGCAGTTGGAGAGGGCGGGACACCGGGGAGCTGTTTTTT. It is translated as CASSWRGRDTGELFF.